These T cell receptor beta chains were read from a single sample in a study of T cells after yellow fever vaccination. TCRdb ran MiXCR on the 5' RACE reads and lists one entry per CDR3 protein. The sample holds about 320,000 distinct CDR3 sequences; roughly 10% are singletons and the top ten take 3.3%. The sequenced sample was CD4+ T cells sorted from PBMCs, obtained 45 days after the yellow fever booster vaccination. The receptors were gathered from a man younger than 30 who received the YFV17D yellow fever vaccine. CDR3s include the opening cysteine and the closing phenylalanine or tryptophan. A D gene is named only where the DNA matches it firmly. Not all rows give a size; the values are once, few, many and, for expanded clones, a class.

- | many | TRBJ1-1 | TRBV7-9 | TGTGCCAGCAGCTTTCGGAGGGGGGTTAACACTGAAGCTTTCTTT | CASSFRRGVNTEAFF
- | - | TRBJ2-1 | TRBV10-3 | TGTGCCATCAGTGTCATAGGGGACGATGAGCAGTTCTTC | CAISVIGDDEQFF
- | - | TRBJ2-5 | TRBV7-2 | TGTGCCAGCAGCTTAATGAAGGGAGCGACCCAGTACTTC | CASSLMKGATQYF
- | many | TRBJ1-5 | TRBV5-1 | TGCGCCAGCAGCCCCCGAGGCGGTAGTTACAATCAGCCCCAGCATTTT | CASSPRGGSYNQPQHF
- | few | TRBJ1-5 | TRBV6-5 | TGTGCCAGCAGCCCCACGCGGCTGCGGCCCCAGCATTTT | CASSPTRLRPQHF
- | few | TRBJ2-7 | TRBV20-1 | TGCAGTGCTAGAGATCGCAGGCGGTACGAGCAGTACTTC | CSARDRRRYEQYF
- | few | TRBJ1-4 | TRBV20-1 | TGCAGTGCTAGACGAGGGATACTGGACGGGCCTAATGAAAAACTGTTTTTT | CSARRGILDGPNEKLFF
TRBD2 | - | TRBJ2-3 | TRBV4-2 | TGTGCCAGCAGCCACGGACTAGCGGGGATTAGCACAGATACGCAGTATTTT | CASSHGLAGISTDTQYF
- | few | TRBJ2-3 | TRBV3-1 | TGTGCCAGCAGCCATTCAGCCGGGGGAACAGATACGCAGTATTTT | CASSHSAGGTDTQYF
- | - | TRBJ1-1 | TRBV11-2 | TGTGCCAGCAGCTTAGTATTCACAGCCCGCGCGGACACTGAAGCTTTCTTT | CASSLVFTARADTEAFF
TRBD1 | - | TRBJ2-2 | TRBV23-1 | TGCGCCAGCAGTCAAGGCGTCGGGACAGGGATGAACGGGGAGCTGTTTTTT | CASSQGVGTGMNGELFF
TRBD1 | few | TRBJ1-2 | TRBV7-2 | TGTGCCAGCAGCCCACAGGGGGGCCGGACGGCTGGCTACACCTTC | CASSPQGGRTAGYTF
- | - | TRBJ2-1 | TRBV9 | TGTGCCAGCAGCGTAGGCCCCTCCTACAATGAGCAGTTCTTC | CASSVGPSYNEQFF
TRBD1 | few | TRBJ1-6 | TRBV5-1 | TGCGCCAGCAGTTACACAGGGGATATGCATAATTCACCCCTCCACTTT | CASSYTGDMHNSPLHF
- | - | TRBJ1-4 | TRBV6-5 | TGTGCCAGCAGTGGGCAATCCTATAATGAAAAACTGTTTTTT | CASSGQSYNEKLFF
TRBD1 | - | TRBJ2-3 | TRBV9 | TGTGCCAGCAGCGTAATATCGGGACAGGGGTTGGATACGCAGTATTTT | CASSVISGQGLDTQYF
TRBD2 | many | TRBJ2-5 | TRBV7-9 | TGTGCCAGCAGCCAGGGACTAGCGGGGGTCCAAGAGACCCAGTACTTC | CASSQGLAGVQETQYF
- | - | TRBJ2-3 | TRBV7-6 | TGTGCCAGCAGCACCCGGTCCCGCACAGATACGCAGTATTTT | CASSTRSRTDTQYF
TRBD1 | few | TRBJ2-1 | TRBV27 | TGTGCCAGCAGACCGACAGGGGGGAATGAGCAGTTCTTC | CASRPTGGNEQFF
- | few | TRBJ1-1 | TRBV7-2 | TGTGCCAGCAGCCCAGGGGCCGGACGGGGAGAAACTGAAGCTTTCTTT | CASSPGAGRGETEAFF
TRBD1 | - | TRBJ2-5 | TRBV5-1 | TGCGCCAGCAGCCTACGCATCCGGACAGGGGAGGTCCAAGAGACCCAGTACTTC | CASSLRIRTGEVQETQYF
- | many | TRBJ1-2 | TRBV28 | TGTGCCAGCAGTTTAGCACTTAACTATGGCTACACCTTC | CASSLALNYGYTF
- | - | TRBJ2-6 | TRBV10-3 | TGTGCCATCAGTGAGCGTGGTGGTCCCTCTGGGGCCAACGTCCTGACTTTC | CAISERGGPSGANVLTF
- | - | TRBJ1-6 | TRBV5-4 | TGTGCCAGCAGCTTGTTTGGGCAGGCTGAGTCACCCCTCCACTTT | CASSLFGQAESPLHF
- | - | TRBJ2-2 | TRBV24-1 | TGTGCCACCAGTGGCCCGGGGCAATGGGACACCGGGGAGCTGTTTTTT | CATSGPGQWDTGELFF
TRBD2 | - | TRBJ2-7 | TRBV7-2 | TGTGCCAGCAGTTCTAGCGGGGGGATTTCCTACGAGCAGTACTTC | CASSSSGGISYEQYF
- | many | TRBJ1-6 | TRBV4-3 | TGCGCCAGCAGCCAGCAGTGGCAGGAAAATTCACCCCTCCACTTT | CASSQQWQENSPLHF
- | - | TRBJ1-2 | TRBV4-1 | TGCGCCAGCAGCCTTACTACGGGGCAAGGCTACACCTTC | CASSLTTGQGYTF
TRBD1 | - | TRBJ2-7 | TRBV23-1 | TGCGCCAGCGGAAGAGGAAGGACAGGGTTCGTCTACGAGCAGTACTTC | CASGRGRTGFVYEQYF
- | - | TRBJ2-3 | TRBV7-2 | TGTGCCAGCAGCTTACGACACAGGCTAAGCACAGATACGCAGTATTTT | CASSLRHRLSTDTQYF
TRBD2 | - | TRBJ2-3 | TRBV28 | TGTGCCAGCAGTCCCCGGACCGGGAGGAGCACAGATACGCAGTATTTT | CASSPRTGRSTDTQYF
- | many | TRBJ2-3 | TRBV5-6 | TGTGCCAGCAGCCTCGGGACCGCAGGCACAGATACGCAGTATTTT | CASSLGTAGTDTQYF
TRBD2 | - | TRBJ2-5 | TRBV5-4 | TGTGCCAGCAGCTGGTCAGGGAGGGGCCAAGAGACCCAGTACTTC | CASSWSGRGQETQYF
TRBD2 | - | TRBJ2-1 | TRBV11-2 | TGTGCCAGCAGCTTCACAGCGGGGGGTAATGAGCAGTTCTTC | CASSFTAGGNEQFF
- | - | TRBJ2-7 | TRBV29-1 | TGCAGCGTTGGTCTACAGGTACCCTACGAGCAGTACTTC | CSVGLQVPYEQYF
TRBD2 | - | TRBJ2-1 | TRBV11-2 | TGTGCCAGCAGCACCCGACTAGCGGGGGCGTCCTACAATGAGCAGTTCTTC | CASSTRLAGASYNEQFF
- | - | TRBJ2-5 | TRBV7-8 | TGTGCCAGCAGCTTAGGGATTGTGGAGACCCAGTACTTC | CASSLGIVETQYF
- | - | TRBJ1-4 | TRBV4-1 | TGCGCCAGCAGCCAACTACTCGGAACTAATGAAAAACTGTTTTTT | CASSQLLGTNEKLFF
TRBD1 | - | TRBJ2-6 | TRBV5-4 | TGTGCCAGCAGCTCGCCGGGACAGAACCCTCGCTACAGCTCTGGGGCCAACGTCCTGACTTTC | CASSSPGQNPRYSSGANVLTF
TRBD1 | many | TRBJ1-2 | TRBV11-2 | TGTGCCAGCAGCTTAGAATGGGAGGGGGCTAATGGCTACACCTTC | CASSLEWEGANGYTF
- | few | TRBJ1-6 | TRBV20-1 | TGCAGTGCTAGAAGAACAGCCACCTATAATTCACCCCTCCACTTT | CSARRTATYNSPLHF
- | - | TRBJ2-3 | TRBV6-1 | TGTGCCAGCAGTACCCCGGGACCCCCGGGCGCAGATACGCAGTATTTT | CASSTPGPPGADTQYF
TRBD2 | few | TRBJ2-1 | TRBV20-1 | TGCAGTGCACCCCGGGGGGGGATTCTCTACAATGAGCAGTTCTTC | CSAPRGGILYNEQFF
- | - | TRBJ1-2 | TRBV7-2 | TGTGCCAGCAGCGGCTCGACCAACTATGGCTACACCTTC | CASSGSTNYGYTF
- | many | TRBJ1-5 | TRBV7-2 | TGTGCCAGCAGCCTACAGGATCGCAATCAGCCCCAGCATTTT | CASSLQDRNQPQHF
- | few | TRBJ2-1 | TRBV6-1 | TGTGCCAGCAGTGAAGCGCGGGCTACAAGTGAGCAGTTCTTC | CASSEARATSEQFF
TRBD1 | few | TRBJ2-3 | TRBV4-3 | TGCGCCAGCAGCCAAGACTGGGGGACAGCCCGGGCAGATACGCAGTATTTT | CASSQDWGTARADTQYF
TRBD2 | few | TRBJ2-1 | TRBV7-2 | TGTGCCAGCAGCTCGCAGGGACTAGGGGAGCAGTTCTTC | CASSSQGLGEQFF
- | - | TRBJ1-1 | TRBV29-1 | TGCAGCGGACAAGGCACTGAAGCTTTCTTT | CSGQGTEAFF
- | - | TRBJ2-5 | TRBV5-1 | TGCGCCAGCACCCTGGGGGGGGGCACCTTATCGGAGACCCAGTACTTC | CASTLGGGTLSETQYF
- | few | TRBJ1-6 | TRBV20-1 | TGCAGTGCTAGATCTAACGGCGGGGTCTATAATTCACCCCTCCACTTT | CSARSNGGVYNSPLHF